The rows below give T cell receptor beta chains drawn from one sample of a study of T cell changes during pregnancy in multiple sclerosis. Only in-frame clones appear in the TCRdb table, and some are missing; sequencing was by immunoSEQ multiplex PCR. The sample lists 60,000 to 70,000 clones; about nine tenths were seen once. Sequenced here: peripheral blood, sampled in the second trimester of pregnancy. The receptors shown here come from a female donor in good health, enrolled as a control in a pregnancy study. Both conserved end residues are part of each CDR3. The order of the fields is J gene, D gene, V gene, clone size, CDR3 DNA, CDR3 protein. The D gene is left open where the match is weak. Clone sizes are given selectively: once, few, many, or a class where the clone is expanded.

j_call: TRBJ2-7; d_call: TRBD1; v_call: TRBV2; clone_size: once; cdr3_nt: TGTGCCAGCGCCCGGGGGATTGGCGGACAGGGTTCCTACGAGCAGTACTTC; cdr3_aa: CASARGIGGQGSYEQYF
j_call: TRBJ1-5; d_call: -; v_call: TRBV10-3; clone_size: -; cdr3_nt: TGTGCCATCAGTGAGTACTATAGCAATCAGCCCCAGCATTTT; cdr3_aa: CAISEYYSNQPQHF
j_call: TRBJ2-1; d_call: -; v_call: TRBV18; clone_size: -; cdr3_nt: TGTGCCAGCTCACCACCGGACGCAGGGAGGTCAAGGTTCTTC; cdr3_aa: CASSPPDAGRSRFF
j_call: TRBJ1-1; d_call: -; v_call: TRBV7-9; clone_size: once; cdr3_nt: TGTGCCAGCAGCTTAGCTGAACATAAGAACACTGAAGCTTTCTTT; cdr3_aa: CASSLAEHKNTEAFF
j_call: TRBJ2-7; d_call: -; v_call: TRBV30; clone_size: -; cdr3_nt: TGTGCCTGGAGTGTAGGGGGCTACGAGCAGTACTTC; cdr3_aa: CAWSVGGYEQYF
j_call: TRBJ2-7; d_call: TRBD2; v_call: TRBV11-2; clone_size: -; cdr3_nt: TGTGCCAGCAGCTTAGACTGGGGCGGGAGTCGGGAGCAGTACTTC; cdr3_aa: CASSLDWGGSREQYF
j_call: TRBJ2-7; d_call: TRBD2; v_call: TRBV6-5; clone_size: -; cdr3_nt: TGTGCCAGCAGTGCGGGGGGGCAGGGGGTCCACGAGCAGTACTTC; cdr3_aa: CASSAGGQGVHEQYF
j_call: TRBJ2-7; d_call: TRBD2; v_call: TRBV29-1; clone_size: -; cdr3_nt: TGCAGCGTTGAAACTAGCGGGAGGACCTACGAGCAGTACTTC; cdr3_aa: CSVETSGRTYEQYF
j_call: TRBJ2-1; d_call: -; v_call: TRBV27; clone_size: -; cdr3_nt: TGTGCCAGCAGGGGACTCGGGGAACGGAATGAGCAGTTCTTC; cdr3_aa: CASRGLGERNEQFF
j_call: TRBJ2-1; d_call: TRBD2; v_call: TRBV27; clone_size: -; cdr3_nt: TGTGCCAGCAGACCGGAAATTTCTAGCGGGAGCTCCTACAATGAGCAGTTCTTC; cdr3_aa: CASRPEISSGSSYNEQFF
j_call: TRBJ2-7; d_call: TRBD1; v_call: TRBV15; clone_size: -; cdr3_nt: TGTGCCACCAGCAGGCCCGGGACAGGGGCCTACGAGCAGTACTTC; cdr3_aa: CATSRPGTGAYEQYF
j_call: TRBJ2-5; d_call: -; v_call: TRBV30; clone_size: -; cdr3_nt: TGTGCCTGGAGCCTGTTAATCTCGGGGACCCAGTACTTC; cdr3_aa: CAWSLLISGTQYF
j_call: TRBJ1-4; d_call: TRBD1; v_call: TRBV6-5; clone_size: -; cdr3_nt: TGTGCCAGCAGTTCGGGACAGGGACAACTGTTTTTT; cdr3_aa: CASSSGQGQLFF
j_call: TRBJ1-6; d_call: -; v_call: TRBV28; clone_size: -; cdr3_nt: TGTGCCAGCACTTCGGGAGCAGCCAGCTCCTATAATTCACCCCTCCACTTT; cdr3_aa: CASTSGAASSYNSPLHF
j_call: TRBJ2-1; d_call: -; v_call: TRBV6-5; clone_size: -; cdr3_nt: TGTGCCAGCAGATCGGTCCTGCGTGAGCAGTTCTTC; cdr3_aa: CASRSVLREQFF
j_call: TRBJ2-7; d_call: TRBD2; v_call: TRBV11-2; clone_size: -; cdr3_nt: TGTGCCAGCAGCTCGACCCCTAGCGGACCTTACGAGCAGTACTTC; cdr3_aa: CASSSTPSGPYEQYF
j_call: TRBJ2-7; d_call: -; v_call: TRBV28; clone_size: -; cdr3_nt: TGTGCCAGCAGTTTACTCCCGGAGGGAGAGCAGTACTTC; cdr3_aa: CASSLLPEGEQYF
j_call: TRBJ2-7; d_call: -; v_call: TRBV6-4; clone_size: -; cdr3_nt: TGTGCCAGCAGTGACTCGTGTATCCTAAACTCCGAGCAGTACTTC; cdr3_aa: CASSDSCILNSEQYF
j_call: TRBJ2-1; d_call: TRBD2; v_call: TRBV5-6; clone_size: -; cdr3_nt: TGTGCCAGCAGCTTGGTACGGGGGGGTGGTGATGAGCAGTTCTTC; cdr3_aa: CASSLVRGGGDEQFF
j_call: TRBJ2-3; d_call: TRBD2; v_call: TRBV19; clone_size: -; cdr3_nt: TGTGCCAGTAGTACCAGCGGGGGATGGAATACGCAGTATTTT; cdr3_aa: CASSTSGGWNTQYF
j_call: TRBJ2-1; d_call: -; v_call: TRBV29-1; clone_size: -; cdr3_nt: TGCAGCGCTGAGGGACACCCCAGCTCCTACAATGAGCAGTTCTTC; cdr3_aa: CSAEGHPSSYNEQFF
j_call: TRBJ2-7; d_call: -; v_call: TRBV7-9; clone_size: -; cdr3_nt: TGTGCCAGCAGCTATGTCCCGGACAGGCAGTACTTC; cdr3_aa: CASSYVPDRQYF
j_call: TRBJ1-2; d_call: -; v_call: TRBV6-1; clone_size: -; cdr3_nt: TGTGCCAGCGGGGACTGGCAGGTGCTTGGTGATGGCTACACCTTC; cdr3_aa: CASGDWQVLGDGYTF
j_call: TRBJ2-2; d_call: -; v_call: TRBV28; clone_size: -; cdr3_nt: TGTGCCCTGGGAGCGGCGAACACCGGGGAGCTGTTTTTT; cdr3_aa: CALGAANTGELFF
j_call: TRBJ2-1; d_call: -; v_call: TRBV4-1; clone_size: -; cdr3_nt: TGCGCCAGCAGCCAAGACCCGGGACTCCCCCGGGGGCAGTTCTTC; cdr3_aa: CASSQDPGLPRGQFF
j_call: TRBJ2-3; d_call: -; v_call: TRBV6-4; clone_size: -; cdr3_nt: TGTGCCAGCAGTCCGAGCGGCACAGATACGCAGTATTTT; cdr3_aa: CASSPSGTDTQYF
j_call: TRBJ2-1; d_call: TRBD2; v_call: TRBV28; clone_size: -; cdr3_nt: TGTGCCAGCAGTTTTACTAGCGACTCCTACAATGAGCAGTTCTTC; cdr3_aa: CASSFTSDSYNEQFF
j_call: TRBJ2-2; d_call: TRBD2; v_call: TRBV27; clone_size: -; cdr3_nt: TGTGCCAGCAGCCAAGCGGGGGGAACCGGGGAGCTGTTTTTT; cdr3_aa: CASSQAGGTGELFF
j_call: TRBJ2-2; d_call: -; v_call: TRBV19; clone_size: -; cdr3_nt: TGTGCCAGTAGTATGATGGGCAGGGCGTTAGACTGGGACACCGGGGAGCTGTTTTTT; cdr3_aa: CASSMMGRALDWDTGELFF
j_call: TRBJ2-5; d_call: -; v_call: TRBV11-3; clone_size: -; cdr3_nt: TGTGCCAGCAGCTTAGGTTCTAGGACAGATCAAGAGACCCAGTACTTC; cdr3_aa: CASSLGSRTDQETQYF
j_call: TRBJ2-6; d_call: TRBD1; v_call: TRBV7-8; clone_size: -; cdr3_nt: TGTGCCAGCAGCTTAGGGGGGCGTGGGGACAGTGAAATTTCTGGGGCCAACGTCCTGACTTTC; cdr3_aa: CASSLGGRGDSEISGANVLTF
j_call: TRBJ2-7; d_call: -; v_call: TRBV7-9; clone_size: -; cdr3_nt: TGTGCCAGCAGCCGCGTACCCGGATTAATCAGCGACGAGCAGTACTTC; cdr3_aa: CASSRVPGLISDEQYF
j_call: TRBJ2-1; d_call: TRBD2; v_call: TRBV5-5; clone_size: -; cdr3_nt: TGTGCCAGCAGCTTGCTCCCTAGCGGGGGACTTTACAATGAGCAGTTCTTC; cdr3_aa: CASSLLPSGGLYNEQFF
j_call: TRBJ2-2; d_call: -; v_call: TRBV11-2; clone_size: -; cdr3_nt: TGTGCCAGCTATCCGCAGACGGGAAACACCGGGGAGCTGTTTTTT; cdr3_aa: CASYPQTGNTGELFF
j_call: TRBJ2-7; d_call: TRBD1; v_call: TRBV4-2; clone_size: -; cdr3_nt: TGTGCCAGCAGCCCAACTTGGGGGGACAGGGAGCGCTACGAGCAGTACTTC; cdr3_aa: CASSPTWGDRERYEQYF
j_call: TRBJ2-5; d_call: TRBD1; v_call: TRBV6-1; clone_size: -; cdr3_nt: TGTGCCAGCAGTAATCAGGACAGGGGAGAGACCCAGTACTTC; cdr3_aa: CASSNQDRGETQYF
j_call: TRBJ2-7; d_call: TRBD1; v_call: TRBV7-9; clone_size: -; cdr3_nt: TGTGCCAGCAGCCGAGGCACAGGGGGAATCTTCTCCTCCGAGCAGTACTTC; cdr3_aa: CASSRGTGGIFSSEQYF
j_call: TRBJ2-3; d_call: TRBD2; v_call: TRBV5-1; clone_size: -; cdr3_nt: TGCGCCAGCGGCCTTCCGGGACTAGCGGGAGTCACAGATACGCAGTATTTT; cdr3_aa: CASGLPGLAGVTDTQYF
j_call: TRBJ1-1; d_call: -; v_call: TRBV10-2; clone_size: -; cdr3_nt: TGCGCCAGCAGGCTGGGTGAGGGGAACACTGAAGCTTTCTTT; cdr3_aa: CASRLGEGNTEAFF
j_call: TRBJ2-2; d_call: -; v_call: TRBV7-2; clone_size: -; cdr3_nt: TGTGCCAGCAGCTTAGTGGCCGACACCGGGGAGCTGTTTTTT; cdr3_aa: CASSLVADTGELFF
j_call: TRBJ2-5; d_call: -; v_call: TRBV11-3; clone_size: -; cdr3_nt: TGTGCCAGCAGTAAAGAGGGAGCCTCCACGACCCAGTACTTC; cdr3_aa: CASSKEGASTTQYF
j_call: TRBJ1-5; d_call: -; v_call: TRBV7-9; clone_size: -; cdr3_nt: TGTGCCAGCAGCCCCTTGAAGACAGACGATCAGCCCCAGCATTTT; cdr3_aa: CASSPLKTDDQPQHF
j_call: TRBJ2-1; d_call: TRBD2; v_call: TRBV30; clone_size: -; cdr3_nt: TGTGCCTGGTCAAAGCTAGCGGACCACTACAATGAGCAGTTCTTC; cdr3_aa: CAWSKLADHYNEQFF
j_call: TRBJ2-6; d_call: -; v_call: TRBV30; clone_size: -; cdr3_nt: TGTGCCGCCCAGGGGCAGTCTGGGGCCAACGTCCTGACTTTC; cdr3_aa: CAAQGQSGANVLTF
j_call: TRBJ1-2; d_call: TRBD1; v_call: TRBV7-9; clone_size: -; cdr3_nt: TGTGCCAGCAGCGCCACCGGGACAGGGCATGGCTACACCTTC; cdr3_aa: CASSATGTGHGYTF
j_call: TRBJ2-7; d_call: TRBD2; v_call: TRBV7-3; clone_size: -; cdr3_nt: TGTGCCAGCAGCTTAGTCGGGACTAGCCCCTACGAGCAGTACTTC; cdr3_aa: CASSLVGTSPYEQYF
j_call: TRBJ2-1; d_call: TRBD2; v_call: TRBV28; clone_size: -; cdr3_nt: TGTGCCAGCAGTTTATCAGAGCGGGAGGGCCCACACAATGAGCAGTTCTTC; cdr3_aa: CASSLSEREGPHNEQFF
j_call: TRBJ1-5; d_call: TRBD1; v_call: TRBV6-5; clone_size: -; cdr3_nt: TGTGCCAGCAGGCTAGACAGGGGAGGTCAGCCCCAGCATTTT; cdr3_aa: CASRLDRGGQPQHF
j_call: TRBJ1-6; d_call: -; v_call: TRBV2; clone_size: once; cdr3_nt: TGTGCCAGCAGTGAAACAACAGGGAAGGGGAATTCACCCCTCCACTTT; cdr3_aa: CASSETTGKGNSPLHF
j_call: TRBJ2-1; d_call: -; v_call: TRBV19; clone_size: -; cdr3_nt: TGTGCCAGTAGCCTAGGGGGTAGCTCCTACAATGAGCAGTTCTTC; cdr3_aa: CASSLGGSSYNEQFF
j_call: TRBJ2-7; d_call: TRBD2; v_call: TRBV15; clone_size: -; cdr3_nt: TGTGCCACCAGCATGGGACTAAACACCGAGCAGTACTTC; cdr3_aa: CATSMGLNTEQYF
j_call: TRBJ2-1; d_call: -; v_call: TRBV19; clone_size: -; cdr3_nt: TGTGCCACTAATAGGGGGAGCCACAATGAGCAGTTCTTC; cdr3_aa: CATNRGSHNEQFF